A selection of T cell receptor beta chains follows, all from one sample in a study of cytomegalovirus exposure and HLA in healthy donors. Assay used: immunoSEQ multiplex PCR; TCRdb lists only in-frame clones, some missing. The table records 170,000 or so clones, about four fifths of them present only once. Material for sequencing was PBMCs. These receptors were obtained from a man aged 45-65 years in good health and CMV-seronegative. Each CDR3 is given without its conserved first and last residue.

cdr3_length | v_call | cdr3_aa
13 | TRBV4-1 | ASSQVEGQGYGYT
12 | TRBV18 | ASSPLQANYGYT
11 | TRBV19 | ASSISVAGGYT
17 | TRBV5-6 | ASSLAPSTLAGVGGELF
12 | TRBV4-3 | ASSQKGTVDGYT
13 | TRBV6-5 | ASSYGGGGNEKLF
13 | TRBV19 | ASSIQFVRNTEAF
11 | TRBV7-9 | ASSLWGSNEQF
13 | TRBV7-9 | ASSFQGAVTDTQY
12 | TRBV5-1 | ASSLTTGNTEAF
16 | TRBV7-2 | ASSLVPMLRGPSYEQY
15 | TRBV9 | ASSVATAGGRQNTQY
10 | TRBV6-1 | ASSEVGTSGF
12 | TRBV11-2 | ASSLAFGNQPQH
14 | TRBV14 | ASSQDLGASRNTIY
15 | TRBV7-8 | ASSLTLRGKGNQPQH
13 | TRBV5-6 | ASSLGLALDNEQF
14 | TRBV7-3 | ASSHGLAGGQETQY
13 | TRBV5-5 | ASSLVAGGTSPLH
12 | TRBV5-1 | ASSADRGRNIQY
13 | TRBV2 | ASSEAVGQSYEQY
14 | TRBV5-1 | ASSPTSGTDNSPLH
16 | TRBV4-3 | ASSQEKGRQAFNEKLF
11 | TRBV29-1 | SVEFQGEDEQY
17 | TRBV27 | ASSHRSWSKLDDSYEQY
12 | TRBV6-5 | ASSDRDRNHEQY
13 | TRBV7-2 | ASSLSHSGANVLT
15 | TRBV6-1 | ASSEARGGLRTDTQY
15 | TRBV7-7 | ASSLDDRGVDFGELF
15 | TRBV11-2 | ASSLKLAGVNYNEQF
16 | TRBV27 | ASPQIYTSLTGYYGYT
12 | TRBV6-5 | ASSIRTGGDEQY
11 | TRBV30 | AWGRGAGNTIY
13 | TRBV7-2 | ASSLSPMQLTEAF
14 | TRBV7-2 | ASSFTSGTSSGELF
13 | TRBV5-1 | ASSLERGPGDEQY
11 | TRBV7-9 | ASSRTNGDPQH
13 | TRBV6-5 | ASSPTGIDKRTQY
12 | TRBV5-1 | ASSWTGPNTEAF
22 | TRBV6-4 | ASSDPTESGCVGCFRIAKNIQY
10 | TRBV15 | ATSRQGYEQY
12 | TRBV11-2 | ASSLDLAGGGYT
13 | TRBV11-3 | ASSLRGGAGTEAF
12 | TRBV2 | ASRVGLAQETQY